This entry is about one T cell receptor beta chain. This clonotype was found many times. This receptor's antigen is unknown. Base qualities are not at hand, and no much larger clone is one base apart. V drops 4 bases and J drops 0 bases, leaving 7 bases in between. CDR1 and CDR2, per the germline V gene (reference sequence), are GTSNPN and SVGIG. Spanning cysteine to phenylalanine, the CDR3 consists of 12 amino acids. Just CDR3 DNA is preserved here, 36 bases in frame from base 1. Library preparation was by multiplex PCR. The listed sequencing device is Illumina HiSeq 4000. iRepertoire HTBI primers and Arm-PCR amplification of CDR3 regions were used to construct TCR beta libraries. Gel purification was performed on PCR products prior to sequencing. Per the source publication's procedure: Across samples, 62 TRBV and roughly 13 TRBJ segments were identified and used for gene usage analysis of CDR3 amino acid clonotypes. COPE and FqMerger were used to merge the filtered high-quality paired reads into contigs. Contigs were aligned with BLAST to IMGT TRBV, TRBD and TRBJ reference genes, and CDR3 was defined per IMGT. Any clonotype with a frequency above 0.1% was classified as a highly expanded clone. Shannon entropy served as the measure of repertoire diversity, while the Gini coefficient captured V-J evenness. Clonotypes shared by more than one individual were considered public. The public reads were run again by TCRdb, first through fastp at Q25 and then through MiXCR, and only productive beta chains were kept. Every entry covers one CDR3 protein and lists the most common genes and DNA from its rows. It is TCRdb's table, rather than the study itself, that gives the V and J calls and clone size. The sample table contains 400,000 or so distinct CDR3 sequences; only one count was recorded for around 20% of them. The ten largest account for more than 20% of the sample.

This sample is part of a study of regulatory T cells in long-lasting Graves disease (dated by TCRdb to the early 2020s). For context, the study as a whole: Persistent Graves' disease was defined as antithyroid drug treatment for over 5 years with persistently positive TSH receptor autoantibodies. Persistent Graves' disease patients were compared with newly diagnosed Graves' disease patients by peripheral blood TCR sequencing and RNA sequencing. The study was conducted in China and was registered as a clinical trial. A total of approximately 35 samples were covered by TCR sequencing, comprising around 13 persistent and about 20 newly diagnosed Graves' disease patients. Antithyroid drugs had been taken for 8.5 to 12 years on average by persistent Graves' disease patients in the clinical cohort.

The meaning of the sample's time point label: persistent/refractory GD, antithyroid drugs over 5 years with positive TRAb. For both TCR sequencing and RNA sequencing, RNA was extracted from PBMCs using TRIzol. Graves' disease was diagnosed according to American Thyroid Association guidelines. The patients came from an endocrinology department in Xi'an, China. Each patient gave around 9.2 milliliters of peripheral blood, collected in an EDTA anticoagulant tube. Ficoll Paque Plus density gradient separation was used to isolate PBMCs, and no additional T cell sorting was done. An Agilent 2100 Bioanalyzer and agarose gel were used to check RNA quality, and a NanoDrop 2000 was used to measure RNA concentration. Overall study results and their limits: TRBV28, TRBJ1-2 and TRBJ2-5 were preferentially used in persistent disease, while TRBV20-1 and TRBJ2-1 were favored in newly diagnosed disease. Compared with newly diagnosed patients, persistent Graves' disease patients had lower TCR Shannon entropy and fewer highly expanded clones, which suggests clonal expansion. Peripheral blood alone was examined, since thyroid tissue, which constituted the primary lesion, could not be accessed. Sequencing and analysis were limited to the TCR beta chain. The authors noted that the small sample size was a limitation that may lower accuracy. More public clonotypes were shared among persistent patients (roughly 2,700) than among newly diagnosed patients (approximately 930).

This material consisted of peripheral blood mononuclear cells (PBMCs), taken when the disease was refractory, from a patient treated with antithyroid drugs. The receptor was isolated from a female donor with Graves disease. The sequence joins TRBV30 to TRBJ2-7, with the D gene too uncertain to name. The DNA sequence follows: TGTGCCTGGATGGTGAGCTCCTACGAGCAGTACTTC. This translates into CAWMVSSYEQYF.